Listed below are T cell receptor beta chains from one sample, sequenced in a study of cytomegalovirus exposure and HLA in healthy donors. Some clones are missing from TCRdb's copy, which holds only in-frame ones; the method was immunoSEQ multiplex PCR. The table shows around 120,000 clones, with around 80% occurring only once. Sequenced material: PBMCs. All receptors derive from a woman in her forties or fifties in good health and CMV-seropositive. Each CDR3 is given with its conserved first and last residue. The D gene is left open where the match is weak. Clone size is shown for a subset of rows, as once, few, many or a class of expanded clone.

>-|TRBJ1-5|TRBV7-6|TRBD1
TGTGCCAGCAGCCCGGACAGGTCTAATCAGCCCCAGCATTTT
CASSPDRSNQPQHF
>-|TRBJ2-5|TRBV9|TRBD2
TGTGCCAGCAGCCCCGGGGGGAATTTTCAAGAGACCCAGTACTTC
CASSPGGNFQETQYF
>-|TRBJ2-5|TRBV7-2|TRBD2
TGTGCCAGCAGCTTAGGACGCACCGGGACTAGCGGGAGGACCCAGTACTTC
CASSLGRTGTSGRTQYF
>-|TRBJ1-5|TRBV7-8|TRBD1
TGTGCCAGCAGCTATGGACAGGGGCACCAGCCCCAGCATTTT
CASSYGQGHQPQHF
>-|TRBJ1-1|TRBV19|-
TGTGCCAGTAGTATTCAGGCCAAGAACACTGAAGCTTTCTTT
CASSIQAKNTEAFF
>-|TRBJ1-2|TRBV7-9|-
TGTGCCAGCAGCTTAGGAGGGCCTCGGAATTATGGCTACACCTTC
CASSLGGPRNYGYTF
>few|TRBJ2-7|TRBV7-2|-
TGTGCCAGCAGCTCCATCTACGAGCAGTACTTC
CASSSIYEQYF
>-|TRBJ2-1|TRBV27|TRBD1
TGTGCCAGCAGGGGACAGGGGGGTAATGAGCAGTTCTTC
CASRGQGGNEQFF
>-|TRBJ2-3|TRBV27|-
TGTGCCAGCAGTTTCCGGGGCGAGGGGAGGGATACGCAGTATTTT
CASSFRGEGRDTQYF
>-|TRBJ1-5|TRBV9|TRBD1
TGTGCCAGCAGCATAGGACAGGGTAGCAATCAGCCCCAGCATTTT
CASSIGQGSNQPQHF
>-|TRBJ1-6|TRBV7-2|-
TGTGCCAGCAGCTTAACACACAATAATTCACCCCTCCACTTT
CASSLTHNNSPLHF
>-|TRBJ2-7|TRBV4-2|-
TGTGCCAGCAGCCAAGATCCTTCCGGGAGAGGATACGAGCAGTACTTC
CASSQDPSGRGYEQYF
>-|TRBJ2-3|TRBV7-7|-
TGTGCTAGCAGCTCCGGGGTGACTAGCACAGATACGCAGTATTTT
CASSSGVTSTDTQYF
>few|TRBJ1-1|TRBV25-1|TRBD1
TGTGCCAGCAGTGATCCCGGACAGGGGAACACTGAAGCTTTCTTT
CASSDPGQGNTEAFF
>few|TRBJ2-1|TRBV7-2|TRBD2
TGTGCCAGGGGGGGACTAGAGCCGGTAAATGAGCAGTTCTTC
CARGGLEPVNEQFF
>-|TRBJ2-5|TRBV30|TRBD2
TGTGCCTGGACTCAGCTTGCTAGCGGCCAAGAGACCCAGTACTTC
CAWTQLASGQETQYF
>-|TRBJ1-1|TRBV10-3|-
TGTGCCATTACTCAGTCCCCTACAGGCCGCTCGAACACTGAAGCTTTCTTT
CAITQSPTGRSNTEAFF
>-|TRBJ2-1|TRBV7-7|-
TGTGCTAGCAGCTTAGTTTTGGGGGCTCACAATGAGCAGTTCTTC
CASSLVLGAHNEQFF
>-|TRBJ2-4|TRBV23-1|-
TGCGCCAGCAGTCATCCATTAGAAGCCAAAAACATTCAGTACTTC
CASSHPLEAKNIQYF
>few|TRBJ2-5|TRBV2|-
TGTGCCAGCAGTGATGACGTACGGGAGAGTAAGACCCAGTACTTC
CASSDDVRESKTQYF
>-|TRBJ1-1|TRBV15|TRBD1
TGTGCCACCACGGGACAGTCTGTGATCGGGGAAGCTTTCTTT
CATTGQSVIGEAFF
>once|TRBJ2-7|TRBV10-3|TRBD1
TGTGCCATCAGTGAGCCAGGGGGCCCAACCTACGAGCAGTACTTC
CAISEPGGPTYEQYF
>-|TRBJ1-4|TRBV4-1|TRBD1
TGCGCCAGCAGCCAAATCTGGACAGGGAGGGTAGAACTGTTTTTT
CASSQIWTGRVELFF
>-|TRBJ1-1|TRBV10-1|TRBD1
TGCGCCAGCAGGGGGGCGACAGGGCAATTCATGAACACTGAAGCTTTCTTT
CASRGATGQFMNTEAFF
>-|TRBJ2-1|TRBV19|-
TGTGCCAGTAGTATAGATAGGACACCGTCGAGCAATGAGCAGTTCTTC
CASSIDRTPSSNEQFF
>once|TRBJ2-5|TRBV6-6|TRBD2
TGTGCCAGCAGCCCAGGAACTAGCGGAGAGACCCAGTACTTC
CASSPGTSGETQYF
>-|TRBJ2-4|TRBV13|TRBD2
TGTGCCAGCAGCTTATCCCTAGCGGGTGGCAGTGGCATTCAGTACTTC
CASSLSLAGGSGIQYF
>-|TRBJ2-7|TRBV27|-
TGTGCCAGCAGAATCGAGCGGCTCGAGTACTTC
CASRIERLEYF
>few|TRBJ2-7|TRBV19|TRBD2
TGTGCCAGTAGTATGGGGACTAGCGGGGCGGACGAGCAGTACTTC
CASSMGTSGADEQYF
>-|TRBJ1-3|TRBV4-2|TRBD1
TGTGCCAGCAGCCAGGGACCGGGACAGGGGAGTCTCGCGAGTGGAAACACCATATATTTT
CASSQGPGQGSLASGNTIYF
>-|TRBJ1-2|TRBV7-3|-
TGTGCCAGCAGCCCCCAGCCCAGGGGAAGTGGCTACACCTTC
CASSPQPRGSGYTF
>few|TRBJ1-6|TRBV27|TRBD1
TGTGCCAGTAATGGGACAGTTAGCTCACCCCTCCACTTT
CASNGTVSSPLHF
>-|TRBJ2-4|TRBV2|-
TGTGCCAGCAGTGGGGGGAGGCTAGCCAAAAACATTCAGTACTTC
CASSGGRLAKNIQYF
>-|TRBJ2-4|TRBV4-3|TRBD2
TGCGCCAGCAGCCAATCCCGGGGGGGTCTAGCCAAAAACATTCAGTACTTC
CASSQSRGGLAKNIQYF
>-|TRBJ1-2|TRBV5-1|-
TGCGCCAGCTCCCAGGGTATCGGGTATTCTGGCTACACCTTC
CASSQGIGYSGYTF
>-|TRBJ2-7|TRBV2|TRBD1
TGTGCCAGCAGTGATCAGGGGGTCACCATCTCCGAGCAGTACTTC
CASSDQGVTISEQYF
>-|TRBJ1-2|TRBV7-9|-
TGTGCCAGCAGCGACGGGGGGCGGGGGCGCAGCTATGGCTACACCTTC
CASSDGGRGRSYGYTF
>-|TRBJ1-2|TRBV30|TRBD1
TGTGCCTGGAGTCAGACAGGGGTCTATGGCTACACCTTC
CAWSQTGVYGYTF
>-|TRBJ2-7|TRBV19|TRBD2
TGTGCCAGCGGACGCGGGGGGACCTACGAGCAGTACTTC
CASGRGGTYEQYF
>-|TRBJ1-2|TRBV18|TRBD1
TGTGCCAGCTCCGATACCGGGACAGGAGCCGATTCTAACTATGGCTACACCTTC
CASSDTGTGADSNYGYTF
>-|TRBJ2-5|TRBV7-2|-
TGTGCCAGCAGCTCCTACCGGGACTCCGGAGAGACCCAGTACTTC
CASSSYRDSGETQYF
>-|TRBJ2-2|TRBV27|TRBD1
TGTGCCAGCAGTCTAAAGACAGGGGTCCACACCGGGGAGCTGTTTTTT
CASSLKTGVHTGELFF
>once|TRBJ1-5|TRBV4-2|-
TGTGCCAGCAGCCAAGACCCAACCAGGGCGGGGCAGCCCCAGCATTTT
CASSQDPTRAGQPQHF
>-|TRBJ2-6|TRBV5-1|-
TGCGCCAGCAGCTCAACAGGGAGCTCTGGGGCCAACGTCCTGACTTTC
CASSSTGSSGANVLTF
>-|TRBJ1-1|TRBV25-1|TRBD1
TGTGCCAGCAGTGATTCAGGGACAGGGGGAACTGAAGCTTTCTTT
CASSDSGTGGTEAFF
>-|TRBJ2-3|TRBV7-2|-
TGTGCCAGCAGCACCGGGACTTACACAGATACGCAGTATTTT
CASSTGTYTDTQYF
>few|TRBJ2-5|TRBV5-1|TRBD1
TGCGCCAGCAGCTCCACGGACAGGGGAGAGACCCAGTACTTC
CASSSTDRGETQYF
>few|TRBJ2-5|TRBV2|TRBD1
TGTGCCAGCAGTGATGGGCAGGGGGCGGAGACCCAGTACTTC
CASSDGQGAETQYF
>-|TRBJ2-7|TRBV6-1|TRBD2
TGTGCCAGCAGTGACCGATTTGGAGCGGGAGTGCGCGAGCAGTACTTC
CASSDRFGAGVREQYF
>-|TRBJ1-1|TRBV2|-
TGTGCCAGCAGTGGGGGGGAGAACACTGAAGCTTTCTTT
CASSGGENTEAFF
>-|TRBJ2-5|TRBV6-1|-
TGTGCCAGCAGTGAACTTAGCGGAGGAGAGACCCAGTACTTC
CASSELSGGETQYF
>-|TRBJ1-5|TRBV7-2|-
TGTGCCAGCAGCCCGCCCGGTAGCAATCAGCCCCAGCATTTT
CASSPPGSNQPQHF
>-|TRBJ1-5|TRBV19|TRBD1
TGTGCCAGTTCGGAGACAGGGGGGAATCAGCCCCAGCATTTT
CASSETGGNQPQHF